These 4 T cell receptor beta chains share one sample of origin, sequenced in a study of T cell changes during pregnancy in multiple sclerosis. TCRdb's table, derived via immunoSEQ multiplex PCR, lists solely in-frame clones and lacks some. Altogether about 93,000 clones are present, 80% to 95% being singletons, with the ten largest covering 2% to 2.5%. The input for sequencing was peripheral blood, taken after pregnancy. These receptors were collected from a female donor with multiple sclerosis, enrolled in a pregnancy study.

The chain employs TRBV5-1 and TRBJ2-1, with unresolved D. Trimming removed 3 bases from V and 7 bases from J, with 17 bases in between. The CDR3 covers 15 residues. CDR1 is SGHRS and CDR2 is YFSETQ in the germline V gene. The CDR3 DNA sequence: TGCGCCAGCAGCTCGTTCGAGGCGGTTGGTAATGAGCAGTTCTTC. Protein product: CASSSFEAVGNEQFF.

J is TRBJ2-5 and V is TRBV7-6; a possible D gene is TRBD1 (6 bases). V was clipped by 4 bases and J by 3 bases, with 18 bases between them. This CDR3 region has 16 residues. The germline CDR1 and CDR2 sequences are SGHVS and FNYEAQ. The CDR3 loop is CASSSRGITSKETQYF. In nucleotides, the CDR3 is TGTGCCAGCAGCTCAAGGGGGATTACTAGTAAAGAGACCCAGTACTTC.

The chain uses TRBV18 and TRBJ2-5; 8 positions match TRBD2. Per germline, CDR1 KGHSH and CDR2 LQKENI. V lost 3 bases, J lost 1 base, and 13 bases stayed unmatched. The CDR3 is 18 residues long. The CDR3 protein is CASSPQTSLLAAQETQYF. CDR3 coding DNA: TGTGCCAGCTCACCTCAAACCTCACTACTAGCGGCCCAAGAGACCCAGTACTTC. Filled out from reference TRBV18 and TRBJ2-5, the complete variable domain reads NAGVMQNPRHLVRRRGQEARLRCSPMKGHSHVYWYRQLPEEGLKFMVYLQKENIIDESGMPKERFSAEFPKEGPSILRIQQVVRGDSAAYFCASSPQTSLLAAQETQYFGPGTRLLVL.

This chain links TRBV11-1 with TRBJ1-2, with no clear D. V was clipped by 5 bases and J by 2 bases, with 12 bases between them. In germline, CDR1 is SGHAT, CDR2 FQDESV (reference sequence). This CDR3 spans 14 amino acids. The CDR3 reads CASSPNLRNYGYTF. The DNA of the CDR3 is TGTGCCAGCAGCCCCAACCTTCGGAACTATGGCTACACCTTC.